These 30 T cell receptor beta chains originate from one sample sequenced in a study of blood T cell repertoires in COVID-19. Repertoires were generated with immunoSEQ multiplex PCR, while TCRdb's copy carries only in-frame clones and drops some. In the table there are roughly 210,000 clones, 88% of which are singletons. The sample was peripheral blood. The receptors come from a man aged 70-80 years with acute or convalescent COVID-19.

This clone was counted at least ten times. The chain carries TRBV5-4 and TRBJ2-7; D possibly corresponds to TRBD1 (6 bases). This CDR3 comprises 15 residues. From germline, CDR1 is SGHNT and CDR2 YYREEE (reference sequence). The V and J ends lost 4 bases and 6 bases respectively, with 20 bases between them. CDR3 DNA: TGTGCCAGCAGCCAGACTTCGGACAGCCTAGGCGAGCAGTACTTC. Translating gives CASSQTSDSLGEQYF.

A remark on this clone: This sample includes further DNA sequences coding for the same CDR3. J is TRBJ2-7 and V is TRBV5-1, with D possibly being TRBD1 (6 bases). CDR1 and CDR2 from the germline V gene are SGHRS and YFSETQ. The CDR3 totals 13 residues. Trimming cost V 1 base and J 4 bases, with 9 bases left between them. The CDR3 loop reads CASSLLQGYEQYF. The CDR3 DNA reads as TGCGCCAGCAGCTTGTTGCAGGGGTACGAGCAGTACTTC.

The chain combines TRBV25-1 with TRBJ2-3; 9 bases map to TRBD2. Losses at the gene ends were 9 bases for V and 1 base for J; bases not matched to a gene: 14. Germline CDR1 is MGHDK and CDR2 is SYGVNS. There are 17 residues in the CDR3. The CDR3 spells CASKLSGSVMGTDTQYF. The DNA of the CDR3 is TGTGCCAGTAAACTTAGCGGGAGTGTCATGGGCACAGATACGCAGTATTTT.

The V and J genes are TRBV5-1 and TRBJ1-1; D is ambiguous. This CDR3 spans 13 amino acids. CDR1 is SGHRS, CDR2 YFSETQ, per germline. V was trimmed by 1 base and J by 2 bases, leaving 6 bases between them. The CDR3 region is CASSLNRNTEAFF. The CDR3 nucleotides are TGCGCCAGCAGCTTGAACAGAAACACTGAAGCTTTCTTT.

The chain couples TRBV12-5 to TRBJ2-3; D uncertain. Germline assignment: CDR1 LGHNT and CDR2 FRNRAP. This CDR3 has 11 amino acids. The ends were cut back, 5 bases at V and 3 bases at J, with 3 bases in the middle. The CDR3: CASGQTDTQYF. The CDR3 bases are TGTGCTAGTGGTCAAACAGATACGCAGTATTTT.

V is TRBV5-1 and J is TRBJ1-6; TRBD1 might be the D (6 bases). The ends were cut back, 0 bases at V and 7 bases at J, with 8 bases in the middle. In germline, CDR1 is SGHRS, CDR2 YFSETQ. This CDR3 spans 14 amino acids. The chain's CDR3 is CASSLGQENSPLHF. CDR3 nucleotides: TGCGCCAGCAGCTTGGGACAGGAGAATTCACCCCTCCACTTT.

The chain links TRBV18 to TRBJ2-1, with 8 bases lining up with TRBD2. Germline CDR1 is KGHSH and CDR2 is LQKENI. The CDR3 runs 16 residues. Trimming cost V 1 base and J 0 bases; bases outside gene matches: 2. The CDR3 loop reads CASSPLAGNSYNEQFF. CDR3 in DNA: TGTGCCAGCTCACCACTAGCGGGAAACTCCTACAATGAGCAGTTCTTC.

In this sample, this clone turned up many times. The rearrangement links TRBV11-2 to TRBJ1-4, with 7 nucleotides matching TRBD1. V lost 1 base and J lost 17; bases outside the gene matches: 10. Germline V gene lookup returns CDR1 SGHAT and CDR2 FQNNGV. The CDR3 length is 13 residues. For the CDR3, the DNA is TGTGCCAGCAGCTTAGGCCCGGGACAGATAAGATTTTTT. Translating it yields CASSLGPGQIRFF.

The genes are TRBV3-1 (or the pseudogene TRBV3-2) and TRBJ2-7; 11 bases map to TRBD2. The CDR3 has 16 residues. The V gene's germline CDR1 is LGHDT and CDR2 YNNKEL (reference sequence). Trimming took 5 bases from V and 0 from J; bases not matched to a gene: 6. CDR3 in DNA: TGTGCCAGCAGCTACCCGGGACTAGCGGCCTCCTACGAGCAGTACTTC. The encoded protein is CASSYPGLAASYEQYF.

This chain links TRBV6-5 with TRBJ1-6, with 8 bases identical to TRBD1. The CDR3 spans 13 residues. V dropped 6 bases and J dropped 13; count of bases not matched to a gene: 8. The germline gives CDR1 MNHEY, CDR2 SVGAGI. The CDR3 loop reads CASRGTGLSPLHF. The CDR3 region has the DNA TGTGCCAGCAGGGGGACAGGACTGTCGCCCCTCCACTTT.

This chain joins TRBV5-6 and TRBJ2-1; no clear D gene. Trimming removed 3 bases from V and 3 bases from J, with 7 bases in between. Germline V lookup: CDR1 SGHDT, CDR2 YYEEEE. The CDR3 consists of 13 residues. CDR3 nucleotides: TGTGCCAGCAGCTGGGCCGTCTACAATGAGCAGTTCTTC. Translated, it gives CASSWAVYNEQFF.

In its sample, this clone was seen a few times. The chain couples TRBV6-1 to TRBJ2-7; 14 positions match TRBD2. From germline, CDR1 is MNHNS and CDR2 SASEGT. The CDR3 has 19 amino acids. V shed 4 bases and J 4 bases; nucleotides not matched to a gene: 15. For the CDR3, the DNA is TGTGCCAGCAGTGTAATGAGGGCGGGACTAGCGGGAGTTTCTTACGAGCAGTACTTC. This sequence encodes CASSVMRAGLAGVSYEQYF.

This clone has only one observation. This chain joins TRBV28 and TRBJ2-1; 11 nucleotides align to TRBD1. This CDR3 region has 16 residues. Germline CDR1 and CDR2: MDHEN and SYDVKM. The ends lost 5 bases at V and 4 bases at J; junction bases unmatched: 7. This CDR3 is CASSPHGTGGYNEQFF. DNA for the CDR3: TGTGCCAGCAGTCCGCACGGGACAGGGGGTTACAATGAGCAGTTCTTC.

V gene TRBV5-8 combines with J gene TRBJ1-4; the D gene is possibly TRBD1 (5 bases). V lost 0 bases, J lost 7 bases, and 13 bases lay in between. The CDR3 covers 15 residues. The germline V gene encodes CDR1 SGHTS and CDR2 YDEGEE. The CDR3 loop reads CASSLGSSRVEKLFF. The CDR3 nucleotides read TGTGCCAGCAGCTTGGGGTCGTCCAGGGTTGAAAAACTGTTTTTT.

The chain uses TRBV18 and TRBJ2-5; TRBD1 matches 10 bases. The J segment lost 7 bases and the V segment lost 3 bases, leaving 8 bases of the junction unmatched. CDR1 and CDR2 from the germline V gene are KGHSH and LQKENI. The CDR3 runs 15 residues. For the CDR3, the DNA is TGTGCCAGCTCACCGGCCGGGACAGGGGCCTTGACCCAGTACTTC. As protein: CASSPAGTGALTQYF.

CDR3 nucleotides: TGTGCCAGCTCCCCAGGGGTTGAGAACACTGAAGCTTTCTTT. Its protein product is CASSPGVENTEAFF. The chain recombines TRBV2 with TRBJ1-1, with D perhaps TRBD1 (6 bases). Germline assignment: CDR1 SNHLY and CDR2 FYNNEI. The CDR3 is 14 residues long. V lost 8 bases to trimming and J lost 1 base, with 14 bases between them.

The chain couples TRBV4-2 to TRBJ2-1; TRBD2 matches at 10 bases. After removal of 0 bases from V and 3 bases from J, the junction contained 8 bases not matched to a gene. There are 18 residues in the CDR3. Germline assignment: CDR1 LGHNA and CDR2 YNFKEQ. CDR3 protein: CASSQELAGALRYNEQFF. CDR3 bases: TGTGCCAGCAGCCAAGAGCTAGCGGGAGCCCTCCGCTACAATGAGCAGTTCTTC.

This clone was picked up one time. The V gene is TRBV28, the J gene TRBJ1-2; D not certain. Germline V gene data show CDR1 as MDHEN and CDR2 as SYDVKM. V was shortened by 3 bases and J by 0 bases, with 14 bases between the two germline ends. The CDR3 length is 16 residues. CDR3 in amino acids: CASSFQVYRANYGYTF. The CDR3 DNA is TGTGCCAGCAGTTTTCAAGTATACAGAGCTAACTATGGCTACACCTTC.

The chain combines TRBV27 with TRBJ1-2; no clear D. Germline CDR1 reads MNHEY; CDR2 reads SMNVEV (reference sequence). Between the trimmed V and J ends, which lost 3 bases and 4 bases, there was a span of 18 bases. The CDR3 totals 16 residues. CDR3 amino acids: CASSFLSVRGSYGYTF. The CDR3 DNA reads as TGTGCCAGCAGTTTCCTTTCCGTGCGGGGTAGCTATGGCTACACCTTC.

In its sample, this clone was seen a few times. The CDR3 nucleotides are TGCGCCAGCAGCCAACGACAGCTAAATTCACCCCTCCACTTT. As protein: CASSQRQLNSPLHF. The V gene is TRBV4-3, the J gene TRBJ1-6, with D perhaps TRBD1 (5 bases). The CDR3 spans 14 residues. Looked up from germline, CDR1 is LGHNA and CDR2 is YSLEER. V lost 2 bases, J lost 7 bases, and 9 bases lay in between.

DNA of the CDR3: TGTGCCAGCAGTTATGCGGGAGGGGCAGAGACCCAGTACTTC. Its protein product is CASSYAGGAETQYF. The chain uses TRBV5-4 and TRBJ2-5; 9 nucleotides match TRBD2. CDR1 and CDR2 from the germline V gene are SGHNT and YYREEE (reference sequence). The CDR3 contains 14 residues. Trimming cost V 5 bases and J 4 bases; bases outside gene matches: 6.

The CDR3 spells CASSPAAGTNEQFF. DNA of the CDR3: TGTGCCAGCAGCCCAGCAGCGGGAACGAATGAGCAGTTCTTC. This sequence joins TRBV7-9 and TRBJ2-1; 7 bases match TRBD2. Losses at the gene ends were 5 bases for V and 7 bases for J; bases not matched to a gene: 8. Germline CDR1 reads SEHNR; CDR2 reads FQNEAQ (reference sequence). The CDR3 totals 14 residues. The whole variable domain, filled in from reference TRBV7-9 and TRBJ2-1, reads DTGVSQNPRHKITKRGQNVTFRCDPISEHNRLYWYRQTLGQGPEFLTYFQNEAQLEKSRLLSDRFSAERPKGSFSTLEIQRTEQGDSAMYLCASSPAAGTNEQFFGPGTRLTVL.

The J gene is TRBJ2-6, the V gene TRBV3-1 (or the pseudogene TRBV3-2), with TRBD1 matching 11 bases. Unmatched junction bases numbered 5, after V lost 4 bases and J lost 0 bases. CDR3 length: 18 residues. Germline assignment: CDR1 LGHDT and CDR2 YNNKEL (reference sequence). CDR3: CASSPRGQGASGANVLTF. CDR3 in DNA: TGTGCCAGCAGCCCCCGAGGACAGGGGGCCTCTGGGGCCAACGTCCTGACTTTC.

V is TRBV7-2 and J is TRBJ2-7; D is possibly TRBD2 (5 bases). V was trimmed by 5 bases and J by 5 bases, leaving 19 bases between them. The CDR3 sequence is 15 residues long. Germline V gene sequence: CDR1 SGHTA, CDR2 FQGNSA. Written as DNA, the CDR3 is TGTGCCAGCAGCCCCGAGAGAGGGAGAATGAACGAGCAGTACTTC. This encodes CASSPERGRMNEQYF.

CDR3 in amino acids: CASSSGTGKVSTEAFF. The CDR3 bases are TGTGCCAGCAGCTCTGGGACAGGGAAGGTGAGCACTGAAGCTTTCTTT. The chain is built from TRBV5-6 and TRBJ1-1; 9 bases fit TRBD1. Germline V lookup: CDR1 SGHDT, CDR2 YYEEEE. Germline trimming cut 3 bases from V and 4 bases from J; bases unmatched to any gene: 10. The CDR3 is 16 amino acids.

The genes are TRBV4-3 and TRBJ1-2, with 7 positions matching TRBD1. This CDR3 is 14 amino acids long. Germline V gene data show CDR1 as LGHNA and CDR2 as YSLEER. Losses at the gene ends were 1 base for V and 5 bases for J; bases not matched to a gene: 4. Here the CDR3 DNA reads TGCGCCAGCAGCCAAGCCCCGACAGGGTATGGCTACACCTTC. This encodes CASSQAPTGYGYTF.

The chain employs TRBV5-5 and TRBJ1-1; TRBD1 matches 7 bases. The J segment lost 1 base and the V segment lost 3 bases, leaving 3 bases of the junction unmatched. Germline lookup yields CDR1 SGHKS and CDR2 YYEKEE (reference sequence). The CDR3 consists of 14 residues. CDR3 in DNA: TGTGCCAGCAGCTCCTGGACAGGGAACACTGAAGCTTTCTTT. Protein sequence: CASSSWTGNTEAFF.

The chain combines TRBV7-3 with TRBJ2-1; TRBD2 aligns across 15 bases. The V gene's germline CDR1 is SGHTA and CDR2 FQGTGA. This CDR3 has 17 residues. Trimming removed 0 bases from V and 8 bases from J; junction bases left unmatched: 5. The CDR3 sequence: CASSLTLGLAGGDEQFF. The CDR3 coding sequence is TGTGCCAGCAGCTTAACATTGGGACTAGCGGGAGGCGATGAGCAGTTCTTC.

This chain links TRBV6-5 with TRBJ2-1; 11 nucleotides agree with TRBD2. V dropped 3 bases and J dropped 8; count of bases not matched to a gene: 6. CDR3 size: 15 residues. The germline V gene has CDR1 MNHEY and CDR2 SVGAGI. CDR3 sequence reads: CASSYLAGGLYEQFF. In nucleotides, the CDR3 is TGTGCCAGCAGTTATCTAGCGGGAGGCCTCTATGAGCAGTTCTTC.

This clone was seen just once. The chain couples TRBV7-9 to TRBJ1-4; 8 bases are shared with TRBD1. The CDR3 has 16 residues. Per the germline V gene, CDR1 is SEHNR and CDR2 is FQNEAQ (reference sequence). Unmatched junction bases numbered 9, after V lost 5 bases and J lost 4 bases. DNA of the CDR3: TGTGCCAGCAGCCTACCATTTGACAGGGGTAATGAAAAACTGTTTTTT. Its translation: CASSLPFDRGNEKLFF.